The TCR beta chain described here comes from a study of shared clonotypes between healthy human individuals. Study at large: Three CD4 naive, three CD4 memory, two CD8 naive and one CD8 memory plate were used per donor.

Execution of the assay was at deep level. Over several immunoSEQ plates, each subset's genomic DNA was distributed in even portions. TCRdb's copy holds only in-frame clones and misses some; the assay was immunoSEQ multiplex PCR. The table shows about 980,000 clones, with 76% occurring only once. The receptor's source is a man between 18 and 35 years old in good health. Sequences were obtained from memory CD4+ T cells sorted from blood. The subset denotes: CD45RA-negative fraction.

CDR3 DNA: TGTGCCAGCAGCGTAGGAGGGACAGCCGCCGAAAAACTGTTTTTT. As protein: CASSVGGTAAEKLFF. The chain carries TRBV9 and TRBJ1-4; 7 bases match TRBD1. V lost 0 bases, J lost 8 bases, and 7 bases stayed unmatched. CDR3 size: 15 residues. Germline assignment: CDR1 SGDLS and CDR2 YYNGEE.